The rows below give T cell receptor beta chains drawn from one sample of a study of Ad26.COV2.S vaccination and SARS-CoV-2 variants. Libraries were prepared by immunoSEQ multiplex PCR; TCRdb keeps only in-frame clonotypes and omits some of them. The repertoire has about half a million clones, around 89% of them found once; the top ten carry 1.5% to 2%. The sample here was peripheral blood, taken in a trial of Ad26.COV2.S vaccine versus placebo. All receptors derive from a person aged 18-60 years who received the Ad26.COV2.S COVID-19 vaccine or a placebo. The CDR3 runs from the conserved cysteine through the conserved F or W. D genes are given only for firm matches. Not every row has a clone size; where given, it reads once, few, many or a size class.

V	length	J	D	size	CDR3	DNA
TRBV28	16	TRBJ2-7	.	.	CASSLPLGRTAYEQYF	TGTGCCAGCAGTTTACCTCTAGGAAGGACAGCCTACGAGCAGTACTTC
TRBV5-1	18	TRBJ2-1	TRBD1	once	CASSIAKKDRGRKNEQFF	TGCGCCAGCAGCATAGCTAAAAAGGACAGGGGGCGTAAGAATGAGCAGTTCTTC
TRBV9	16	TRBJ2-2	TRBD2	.	CASSVLAEANTGELFF	TGTGCCAGCAGCGTGCTAGCGGAGGCGAACACCGGGGAGCTGTTTTTT
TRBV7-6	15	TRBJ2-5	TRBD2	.	CASSLGLANQETQYF	TGTGCCAGCAGCTTAGGACTAGCGAACCAAGAGACCCAGTACTTC
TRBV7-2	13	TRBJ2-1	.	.	CASSSGGLGEQFF	TGTGCCAGCAGCTCAGGTGGATTGGGTGAGCAGTTCTTC
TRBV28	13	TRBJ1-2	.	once	CASSMTAYYGYTF	TGTGCCAGCAGTATGACAGCGTACTATGGCTACACCTTC
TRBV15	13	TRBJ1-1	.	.	CATSRDGQSEAFF	TGTGCCACCAGCAGAGATGGGCAGTCTGAAGCTTTCTTT
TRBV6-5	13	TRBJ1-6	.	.	CASSFEYNSPLHF	TGTGCCAGCAGTTTTGAGTATAATTCACCCCTCCACTTT
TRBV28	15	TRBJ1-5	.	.	CASSLWLNSNQPQHF	TGTGCCAGCAGTTTGTGGCTAAATAGCAATCAGCCCCAGCATTTT
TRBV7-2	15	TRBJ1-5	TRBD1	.	CASSPPGQDHQPQHF	TGTGCCAGCAGCCCTCCGGGACAGGACCATCAGCCCCAGCATTTT
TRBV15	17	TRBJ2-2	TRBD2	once	CATRRRLAGENTGELFF	TGTGCCACCAGAAGAAGACTAGCGGGGGAAAACACCGGGGAGCTGTTTTTT
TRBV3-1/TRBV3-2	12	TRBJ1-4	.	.	CASSQRREQLFF	TGTGCCAGCAGCCAAAGAAGGGAGCAACTGTTTTTT
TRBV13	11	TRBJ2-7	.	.	CASSFRYEQYF	TGTGCCAGCAGCTTCCGGTACGAGCAGTACTTC
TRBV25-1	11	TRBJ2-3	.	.	CASSATDTQYF	TGTGCCAGCAGTGCCACAGATACGCAGTATTTT
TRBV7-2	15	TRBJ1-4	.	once	CASSPGGGALEELFF	TGTGCCAGCAGCCCGGGCGGGGGGGCCCTGGAAGAACTGTTTTTT
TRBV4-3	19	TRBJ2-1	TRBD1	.	CASSQVLRTGIYSYNEQFF	TGCGCCAGCAGCCAAGTTCTAAGGACAGGGATTTACTCCTACAATGAGCAGTTCTTC
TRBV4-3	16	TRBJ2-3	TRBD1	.	CASSQDRTGGTDTQYF	TGCGCCAGCAGCCAAGATAGGACAGGGGGAACAGATACGCAGTATTTT
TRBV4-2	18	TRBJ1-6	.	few	CASSQEAFVGQSRSPLHF	TGTGCCAGCAGCCAAGAAGCTTTTGTTGGACAGTCTCGTTCACCCCTCCACTTT
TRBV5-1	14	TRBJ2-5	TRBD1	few	CASSSQGASETQYF	TGCGCCAGCAGCTCGCAGGGGGCGTCAGAGACCCAGTACTTC
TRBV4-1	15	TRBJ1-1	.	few	CASSQVEGQNTEAFF	TGCGCCAGCAGCCAAGTGGAGGGACAGAACACTGAAGCTTTCTTT
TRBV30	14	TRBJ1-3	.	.	CAWRDRGTGNTIYF	TGTGCCTGGAGGGACCGCGGGACTGGAAACACCATATATTTT
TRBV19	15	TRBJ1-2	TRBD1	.	CASSRDRGRGYGYTF	TGTGCCAGTAGTCGGGACAGGGGGCGAGGCTATGGCTACACCTTC
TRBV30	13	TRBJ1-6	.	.	CAWSAQGNSPLHF	TGTGCCTGGAGTGCCCAGGGTAACTCACCCCTCCACTTT
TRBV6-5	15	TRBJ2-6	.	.	CASRADSSGANVLTF	TGTGCCAGCAGAGCCGACAGCTCTGGGGCCAACGTCCTGACTTTC
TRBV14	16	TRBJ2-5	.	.	CASSRRGHMYQETQYF	TGTGCCAGCAGCCGGCGGGGACACATGTACCAAGAGACCCAGTACTTC
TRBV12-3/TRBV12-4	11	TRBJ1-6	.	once	CASSLGSALHF	TGTGCCAGCAGTTTAGGGTCGGCCCTCCACTTT
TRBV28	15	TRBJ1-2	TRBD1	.	CASSSETGADYGYTF	TGTGCCAGCAGTTCAGAGACAGGGGCGGACTATGGCTACACCTTC
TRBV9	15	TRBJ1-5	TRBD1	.	CASSVSGTGSQPQHF	TGTGCCAGCAGCGTCTCCGGGACAGGGAGTCAGCCCCAGCATTTT
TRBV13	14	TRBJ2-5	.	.	CASSLNFYQETQYF	TGTGCCAGCAGCTTAAACTTCTACCAGGAGACCCAGTACTTC
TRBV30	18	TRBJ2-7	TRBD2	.	CAWSVTRTSGGSSYEQYF	TGTGCCTGGAGTGTAACCCGGACTAGCGGGGGTAGCTCCTACGAGCAGTACTTC
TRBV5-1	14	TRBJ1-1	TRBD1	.	CASSLISRGTEAFF	TGCGCCAGCAGCTTGATCTCCAGGGGGACTGAAGCTTTCTTT
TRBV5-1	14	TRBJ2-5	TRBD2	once	CASNRGDYQETQYF	TGCGCCAGCAACCGCGGGGACTATCAAGAGACCCAGTACTTC
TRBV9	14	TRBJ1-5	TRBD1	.	CASSPDRADQPQHF	TGTGCCAGCAGCCCCGACAGGGCGGATCAGCCCCAGCATTTT
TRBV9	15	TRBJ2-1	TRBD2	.	CASSVGGRNYNEQFF	TGTGCCAGCAGCGTGGGAGGGAGGAACTACAATGAGCAGTTCTTC
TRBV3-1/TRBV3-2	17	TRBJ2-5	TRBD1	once	CASSPRDRGLGQETQYF	TGTGCCAGCAGCCCTCGGGACAGGGGTTTGGGCCAAGAGACCCAGTACTTC
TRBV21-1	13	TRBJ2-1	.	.	CASDGQGANEQFF	TGTGCCAGCGACGGACAGGGTGCCAATGAGCAGTTCTTC
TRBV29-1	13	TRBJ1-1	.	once	CSVDVRGDTEAFF	TGCAGCGTTGACGTTCGGGGGGACACTGAAGCTTTCTTT
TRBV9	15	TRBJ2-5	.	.	CASSEKTGWQETQYF	TGTGCCAGCAGCGAGAAGACTGGATGGCAGGAGACCCAGTACTTC
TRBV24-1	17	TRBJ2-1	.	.	CATSDWGADSAYNEQFF	TGTGCCACCAGTGATTGGGGGGCGGATTCCGCTTACAATGAGCAGTTCTTC
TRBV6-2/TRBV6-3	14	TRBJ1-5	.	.	CASSNGQSYQPQHF	TGTGCCAGCAGCAACGGACAGTCTTATCAGCCCCAGCATTTT
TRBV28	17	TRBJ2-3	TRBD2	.	CASSLGLAGVAIDTQYF	TGTGCCAGCAGTTTAGGACTAGCGGGAGTCGCGATTGATACGCAGTATTTT
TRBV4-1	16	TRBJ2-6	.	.	CASSQGRGTGANVLTF	TGCGCCAGCAGCCAAGGTCGAGGGACTGGGGCCAACGTCCTGACTTTC